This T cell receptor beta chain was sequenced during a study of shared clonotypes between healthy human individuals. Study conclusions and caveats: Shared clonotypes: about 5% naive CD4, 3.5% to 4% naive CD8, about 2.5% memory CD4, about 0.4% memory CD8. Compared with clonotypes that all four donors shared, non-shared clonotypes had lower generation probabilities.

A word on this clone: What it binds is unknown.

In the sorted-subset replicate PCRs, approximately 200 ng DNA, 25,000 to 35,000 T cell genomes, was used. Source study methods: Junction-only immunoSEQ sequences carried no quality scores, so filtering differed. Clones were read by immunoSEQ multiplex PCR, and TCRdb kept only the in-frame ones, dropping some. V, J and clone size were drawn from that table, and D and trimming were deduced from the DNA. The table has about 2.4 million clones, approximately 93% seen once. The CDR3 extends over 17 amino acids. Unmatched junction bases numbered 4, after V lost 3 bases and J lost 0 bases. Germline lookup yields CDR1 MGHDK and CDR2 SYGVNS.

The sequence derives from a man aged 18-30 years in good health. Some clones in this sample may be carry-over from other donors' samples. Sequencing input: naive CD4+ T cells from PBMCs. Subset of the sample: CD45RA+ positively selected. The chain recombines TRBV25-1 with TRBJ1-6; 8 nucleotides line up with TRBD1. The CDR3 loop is CASSDPGGASYNSPLHF. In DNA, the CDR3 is TGTGCCAGCAGTGACCCAGGGGGCGCCTCCTATAATTCACCCCTCCACTTT.